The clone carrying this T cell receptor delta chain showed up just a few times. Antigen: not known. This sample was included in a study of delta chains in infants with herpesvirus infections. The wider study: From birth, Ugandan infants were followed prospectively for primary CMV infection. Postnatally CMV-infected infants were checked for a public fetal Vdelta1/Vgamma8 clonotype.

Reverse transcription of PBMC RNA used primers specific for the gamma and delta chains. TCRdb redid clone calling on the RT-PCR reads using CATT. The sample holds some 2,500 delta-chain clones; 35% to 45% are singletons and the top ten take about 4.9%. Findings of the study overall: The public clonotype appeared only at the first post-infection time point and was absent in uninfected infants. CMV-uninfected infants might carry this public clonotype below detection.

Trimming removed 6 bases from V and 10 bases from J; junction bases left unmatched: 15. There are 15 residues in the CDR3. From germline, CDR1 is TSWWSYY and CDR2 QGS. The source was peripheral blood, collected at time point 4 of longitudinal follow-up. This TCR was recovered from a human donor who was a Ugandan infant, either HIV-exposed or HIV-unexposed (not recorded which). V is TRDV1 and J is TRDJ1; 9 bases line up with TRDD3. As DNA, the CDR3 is TGTGCTCTTGGTTCACCTCAACTGGGGGAAGGAGGACTCATCTTT. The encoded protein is CALGSPQLGEGGLIF.